These 3 T cell receptor beta chains share one sample of origin, sequenced in a study of CXCR3-negative and CXCR3-positive naive CD8 T cells. The study made its TRB cDNA libraries by 5' RACE, adding UMI labels. For each CDR3 protein, TCRdb gives one entry from its re-call of the 5' RACE reads, without DNA. The data show about 5,300 distinct CDR3 sequences, and the top ten clones hold 1.5% to 2%. These receptors have no identified antigens. Findings and caveats of the study: Researchers report that CXCR3-positive naive cells carry more hydrophobic TRB CDR3s than CXCR3-negative naive cells.

Material for sequencing was naive CXCR3+ CD8+ T cells from blood. Subset in this sample: CD45RO-CCR7+CD27+CD95- naive CD8+ T cells expressing CXCR3 (TNR3+). The receptors were sampled from a human donor in good health. Some clones in this sample may be carry-over from other donors' samples.

The rearrangement joins TRBV29-1 to TRBJ1-1; no DNA is available, so the TRBD1 call from TCRdb remains unchecked. This CDR3 region has 13 residues. Looked up from germline, CDR1 is SQVTM and CDR2 is ANQGSEA. The CDR3 here is CSVPWKGSTEAFF.

V gene TRBV7-9 combines with J gene TRBJ2-3; TCRdb's D call, TRBD1, is unchecked because there is no DNA. This CDR3 is built from 14 residues. Germline CDR1 and CDR2: SEHNR and FQNEAQ (reference sequence). CDR3: CASSSSSPSDTQYF.

This clonotype is labeled medium-sized based on frequency. The V and J genes are TRBV12-3 or TRBV12-4 and TRBJ1-2; TCRdb's assignment of TRBD1 cannot be checked, as there is no DNA. CDR3 size: 14 residues. The CDR3: CASSLGTGGFGYTF.